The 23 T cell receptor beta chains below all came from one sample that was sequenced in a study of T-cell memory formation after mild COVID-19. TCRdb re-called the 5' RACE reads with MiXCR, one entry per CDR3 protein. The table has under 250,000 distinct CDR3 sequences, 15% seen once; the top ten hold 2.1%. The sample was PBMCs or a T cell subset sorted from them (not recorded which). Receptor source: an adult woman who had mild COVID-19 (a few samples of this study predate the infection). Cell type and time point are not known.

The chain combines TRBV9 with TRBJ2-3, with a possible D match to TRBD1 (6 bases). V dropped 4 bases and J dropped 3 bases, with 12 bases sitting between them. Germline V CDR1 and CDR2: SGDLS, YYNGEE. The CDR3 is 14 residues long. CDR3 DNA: TGTGCCAGCAGCTCTGGACAGATAACAGATACGCAGTATTTT. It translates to CASSSGQITDTQYF.

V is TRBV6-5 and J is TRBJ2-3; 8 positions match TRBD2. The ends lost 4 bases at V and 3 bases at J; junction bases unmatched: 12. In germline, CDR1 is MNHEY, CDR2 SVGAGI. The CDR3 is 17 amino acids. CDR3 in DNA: TGTGCCAGCAGTTTTAGCGGGACCCTCTTTAAGACAGATACGCAGTATTTT. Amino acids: CASSFSGTLFKTDTQYF.

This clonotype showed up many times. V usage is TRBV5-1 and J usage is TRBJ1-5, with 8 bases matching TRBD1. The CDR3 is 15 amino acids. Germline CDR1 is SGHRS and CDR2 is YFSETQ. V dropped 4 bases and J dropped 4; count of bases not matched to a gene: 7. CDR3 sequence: CASSPLGTGNQPQHF. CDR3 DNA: TGCGCCAGCAGCCCCCTTGGGACAGGAAATCAGCCCCAGCATTTT.

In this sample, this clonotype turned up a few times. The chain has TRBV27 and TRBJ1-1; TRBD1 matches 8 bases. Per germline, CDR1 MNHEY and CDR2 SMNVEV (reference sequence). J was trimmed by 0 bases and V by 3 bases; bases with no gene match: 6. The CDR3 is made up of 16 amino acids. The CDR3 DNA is TGTGCCAGCAGTTTCTCGGGACAGGTAATGAACACTGAAGCTTTCTTT. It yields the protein CASSFSGQVMNTEAFF.

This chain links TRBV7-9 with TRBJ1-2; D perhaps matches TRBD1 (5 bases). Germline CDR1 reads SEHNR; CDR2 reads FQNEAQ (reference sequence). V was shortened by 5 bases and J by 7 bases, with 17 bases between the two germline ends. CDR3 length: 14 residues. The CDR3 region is CASSHLKGEAGYTF. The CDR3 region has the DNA TGTGCCAGCAGCCACCTCAAAGGGGAGGCTGGCTACACCTTC.

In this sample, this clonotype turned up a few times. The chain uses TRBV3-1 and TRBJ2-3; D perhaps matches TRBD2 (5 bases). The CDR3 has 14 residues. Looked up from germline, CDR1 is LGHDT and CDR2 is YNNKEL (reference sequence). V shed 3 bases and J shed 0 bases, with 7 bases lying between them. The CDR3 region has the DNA TGTGCCAGCAGCCACAGCGGAAGCACAGATACGCAGTATTTT. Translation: CASSHSGSTDTQYF.

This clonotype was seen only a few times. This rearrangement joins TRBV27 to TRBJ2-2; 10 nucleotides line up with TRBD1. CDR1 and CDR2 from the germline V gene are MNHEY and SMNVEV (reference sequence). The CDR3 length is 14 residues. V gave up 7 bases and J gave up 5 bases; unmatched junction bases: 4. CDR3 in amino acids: CASTLDRGTGELFF. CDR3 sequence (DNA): TGTGCCAGCACCTTGGACAGGGGGACCGGGGAGCTGTTTTTT.

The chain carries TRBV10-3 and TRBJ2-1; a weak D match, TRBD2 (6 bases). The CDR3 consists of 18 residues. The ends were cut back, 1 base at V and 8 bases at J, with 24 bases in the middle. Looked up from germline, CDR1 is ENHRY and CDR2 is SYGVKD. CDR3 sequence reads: CAISEYGLADPLQDEQFF. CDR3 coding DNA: TGTGCCATCAGTGAGTACGGTTTAGCGGATCCCCTCCAGGATGAGCAGTTCTTC.

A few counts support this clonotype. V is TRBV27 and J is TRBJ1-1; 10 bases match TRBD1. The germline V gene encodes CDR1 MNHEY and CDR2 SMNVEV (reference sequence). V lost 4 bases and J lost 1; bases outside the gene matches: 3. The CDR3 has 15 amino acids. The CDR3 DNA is TGTGCCAGCAGTTCGGGACAGGGGAGGAACACTGAAGCTTTCTTT. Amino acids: CASSSGQGRNTEAFF.

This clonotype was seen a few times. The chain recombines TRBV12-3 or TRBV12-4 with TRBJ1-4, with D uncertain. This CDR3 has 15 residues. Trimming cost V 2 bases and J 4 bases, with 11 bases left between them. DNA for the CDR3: TGTGCCAGCAGTTTAAACGGAGTCAATAATGAAAAACTGTTTTTT. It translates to CASSLNGVNNEKLFF.

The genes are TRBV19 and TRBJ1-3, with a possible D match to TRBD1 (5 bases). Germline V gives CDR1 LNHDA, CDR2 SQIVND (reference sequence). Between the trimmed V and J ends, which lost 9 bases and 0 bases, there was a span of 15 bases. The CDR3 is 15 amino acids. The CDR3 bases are TGTGCCAGCCGGGAGAGGGGCCGCTCTGGAAACACCATATATTTT. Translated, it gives CASRERGRSGNTIYF.

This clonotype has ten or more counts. CDR3 nucleotide sequence: TGTGCCAGCAGTTTAGATTATCAGCCCCAGCATTTT. Protein product: CASSLDYQPQHF. V is TRBV12-3 or TRBV12-4 and J is TRBJ1-5; unclear D gene. The CDR3 spans 12 residues. V dropped 1 base and J dropped 5 bases, with 3 bases sitting between them.

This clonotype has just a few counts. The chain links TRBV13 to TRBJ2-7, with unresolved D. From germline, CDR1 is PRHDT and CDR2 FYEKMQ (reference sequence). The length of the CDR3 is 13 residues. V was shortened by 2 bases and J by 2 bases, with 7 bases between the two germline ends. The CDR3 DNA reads TGTGCCAGCAGCTTACATCGCACCTACGAGCAGTACTTC. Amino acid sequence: CASSLHRTYEQYF.

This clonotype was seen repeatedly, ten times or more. The CDR3 here is CASSPAGLNTDTQYF. CDR3 in DNA: TGTGCCAGCTCACCAGCGGGACTTAACACAGATACGCAGTATTTT. The V and J genes are TRBV18 and TRBJ2-3; possibly TRBD2 for D (6 bases). Germline values: CDR1 KGHSH, CDR2 LQKENI. The CDR3 has 15 amino acids. V was shortened by 2 bases and J by 2 bases, with 11 bases between the two germline ends.

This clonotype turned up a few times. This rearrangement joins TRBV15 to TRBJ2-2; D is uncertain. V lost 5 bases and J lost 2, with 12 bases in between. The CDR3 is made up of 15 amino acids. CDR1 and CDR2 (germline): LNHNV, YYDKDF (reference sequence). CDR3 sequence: CATSYRFQNTGELFF. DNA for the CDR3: TGTGCCACCAGCTATCGGTTTCAAAACACCGGGGAGCTGTTTTTT.

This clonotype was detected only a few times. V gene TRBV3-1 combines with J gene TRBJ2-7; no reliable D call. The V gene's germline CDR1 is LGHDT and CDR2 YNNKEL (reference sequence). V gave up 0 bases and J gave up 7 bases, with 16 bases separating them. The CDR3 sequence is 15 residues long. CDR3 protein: CASSQDNAPWDEQYF. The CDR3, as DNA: TGTGCCAGCAGCCAAGATAACGCGCCCTGGGATGAGCAGTACTTC.

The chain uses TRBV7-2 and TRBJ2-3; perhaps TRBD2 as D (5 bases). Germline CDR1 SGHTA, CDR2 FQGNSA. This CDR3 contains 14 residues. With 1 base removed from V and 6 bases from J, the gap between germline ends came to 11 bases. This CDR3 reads CASSLVSGMDTQYF. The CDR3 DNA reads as TGTGCCAGCAGCTTAGTATCGGGGATGGATACGCAGTATTTT.

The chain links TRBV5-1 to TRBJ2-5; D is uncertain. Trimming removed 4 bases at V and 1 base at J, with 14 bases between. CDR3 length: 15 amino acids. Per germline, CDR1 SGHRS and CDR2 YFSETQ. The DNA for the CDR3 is TGCGCCAGCAGCCCCTCGACCCCGGGCCAAGAGACCCAGTACTTC. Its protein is CASSPSTPGQETQYF.

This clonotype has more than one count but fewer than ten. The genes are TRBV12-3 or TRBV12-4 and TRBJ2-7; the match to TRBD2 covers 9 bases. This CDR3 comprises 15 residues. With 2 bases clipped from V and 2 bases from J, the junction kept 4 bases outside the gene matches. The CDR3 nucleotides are TGTGCCAGCAGTTTAAGGTCTAGCGGGACCTACGAGCAGTACTTC. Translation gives CASSLRSSGTYEQYF.

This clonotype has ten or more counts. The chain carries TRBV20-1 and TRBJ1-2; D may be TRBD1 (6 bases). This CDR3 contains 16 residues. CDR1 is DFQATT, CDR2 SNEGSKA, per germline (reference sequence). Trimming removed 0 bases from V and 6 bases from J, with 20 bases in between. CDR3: CSARDPNSNRADGYTF. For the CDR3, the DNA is TGCAGTGCTAGAGATCCCAACTCCAACAGGGCCGATGGCTACACCTTC.

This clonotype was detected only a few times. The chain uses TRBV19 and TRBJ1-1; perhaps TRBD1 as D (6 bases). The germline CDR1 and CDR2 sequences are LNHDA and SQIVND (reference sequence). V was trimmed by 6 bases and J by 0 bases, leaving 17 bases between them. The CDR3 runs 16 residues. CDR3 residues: CASSRDGRGMNTEAFF. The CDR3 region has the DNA TGTGCCAGTAGCAGGGACGGGAGGGGGATGAACACTGAAGCTTTCTTT.

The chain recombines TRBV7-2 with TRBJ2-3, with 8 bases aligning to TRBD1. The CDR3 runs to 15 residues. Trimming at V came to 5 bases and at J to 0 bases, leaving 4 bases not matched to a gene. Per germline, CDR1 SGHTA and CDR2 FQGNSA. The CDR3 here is CASSTGTGSTDTQYF. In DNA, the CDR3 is TGTGCCAGCAGCACCGGGACAGGCAGCACAGATACGCAGTATTTT.

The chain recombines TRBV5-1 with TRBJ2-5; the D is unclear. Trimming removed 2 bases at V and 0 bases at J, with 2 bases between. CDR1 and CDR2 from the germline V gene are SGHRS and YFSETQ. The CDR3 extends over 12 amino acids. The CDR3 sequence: CASSFDQETQYF. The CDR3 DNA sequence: TGCGCCAGCAGCTTCGACCAAGAGACCCAGTACTTC.